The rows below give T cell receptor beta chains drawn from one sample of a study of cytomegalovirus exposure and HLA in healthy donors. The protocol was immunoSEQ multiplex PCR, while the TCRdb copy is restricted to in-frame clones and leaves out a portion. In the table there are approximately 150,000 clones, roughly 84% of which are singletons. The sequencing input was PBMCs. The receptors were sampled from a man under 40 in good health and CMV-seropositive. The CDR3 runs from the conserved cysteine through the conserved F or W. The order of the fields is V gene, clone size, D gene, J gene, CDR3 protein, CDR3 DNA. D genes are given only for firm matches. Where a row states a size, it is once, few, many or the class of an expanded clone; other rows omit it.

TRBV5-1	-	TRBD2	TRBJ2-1	CANPGLASKEQFF	TGCGCCAACCCGGGACTAGCCTCTAAAGAGCAGTTCTTC
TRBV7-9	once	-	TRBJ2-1	CASSFPREQFF	TGTGCCAGCAGCTTCCCCCGGGAGCAGTTCTTC
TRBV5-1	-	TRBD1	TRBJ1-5	CASSLSGQGSQPQHF	TGCGCCAGCAGCTTGAGTGGACAGGGCTCTCAGCCCCAGCATTTT
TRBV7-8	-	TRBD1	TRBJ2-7	CASSPSQGASYEQYF	TGTGCCAGCAGCCCTTCCCAGGGGGCCTCCTACGAGCAGTACTTC
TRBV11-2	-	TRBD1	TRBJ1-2	CASSLVGDRGHDNTF	TGTGCCAGCAGCTTAGTTGGGGACAGGGGGCACGACAACACCTTC
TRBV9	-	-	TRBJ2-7	CASSGTGINDYEQYF	TGTGCCAGCAGCGGGACTGGGATCAATGATTACGAGCAGTACTTC
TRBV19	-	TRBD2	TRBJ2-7	CASSAGLAGGPPYF	TGTGCCAGTAGTGCCGGACTAGCGGGAGGACCACCGTACTTC
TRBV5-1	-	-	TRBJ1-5	CASSLRGIGGQPQHF	TGCGCCAGCAGCTTGCGGGGGATCGGTGGCCAGCCCCAGCATTTT
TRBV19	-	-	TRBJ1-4	CASSTGGSHNEKLFF	TGTGCCAGTAGCACGGGGGGCAGCCATAATGAAAAACTGTTTTTT
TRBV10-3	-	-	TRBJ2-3	CAISESAGRDTQYF	TGTGCCATCAGTGAGTCGGCGGGCCGGGATACGCAGTATTTT
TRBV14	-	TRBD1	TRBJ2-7	CASSPRWTGGQYF	TGTGCCAGCAGCCCAAGATGGACAGGGGGGCAGTACTTC
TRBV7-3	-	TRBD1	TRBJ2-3	CASSLAQGADTQYF	TGTGCCAGCAGCTTGGCACAGGGGGCAGATACGCAGTATTTT
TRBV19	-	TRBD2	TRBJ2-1	CASLPQLAGGNEQFF	TGTGCCAGCCTCCCCCAGCTAGCGGGAGGAAATGAGCAGTTCTTC
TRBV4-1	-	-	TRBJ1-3	CASSPIGGESGNTIYF	TGCGCCAGCAGCCCCATCGGGGGAGAGAGTGGAAACACCATATATTTT
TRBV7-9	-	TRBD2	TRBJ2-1	CAALGGSSYNEQFF	TGTGCCGCACTGGGGGGGAGCTCCTACAATGAGCAGTTCTTC
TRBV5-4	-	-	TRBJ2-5	CASSLAGISETQYF	TGTGCCAGCAGCTTGGCAGGGATCAGTGAGACCCAGTACTTC
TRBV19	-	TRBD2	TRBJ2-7	CASRRLAGNYEQYF	TGTGCCAGTAGAAGACTAGCGGGGAACTACGAGCAGTACTTC
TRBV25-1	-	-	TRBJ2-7	CASSVQGGYEQYF	TGTGCCAGCAGTGTCCAGGGCGGCTACGAGCAGTACTTC
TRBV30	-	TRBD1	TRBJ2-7	CAWRGRDRGIFF	TGTGCCTGGAGGGGGAGGGACAGGGGTATTTTCTTC
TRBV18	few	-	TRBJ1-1	CASSPPEGIPNTEAFF	TGTGCCAGCTCACCACCGGAGGGAATCCCGAACACTGAAGCTTTCTTT
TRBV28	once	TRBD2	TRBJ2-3	CASSELGLAGGPGTDTQYF	TGTGCCAGCAGTGAGCTGGGACTAGCGGGGGGGCCTGGCACAGATACGCAGTATTTT
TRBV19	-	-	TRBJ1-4	CASSIQSTNEKLFF	TGTGCCAGTAGTATACAGTCAACTAATGAAAAACTGTTTTTT
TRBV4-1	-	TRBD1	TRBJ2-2	CASSQAARQGRMSGELFF	TGCGCCAGCAGCCAAGCGGCGCGACAGGGGCGCATGTCCGGGGAGCTGTTTTTT
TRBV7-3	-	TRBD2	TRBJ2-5	CASSPTSGGAETQYF	TGTGCCAGCAGCCCGACTAGCGGGGGGGCGGAGACCCAGTACTTC
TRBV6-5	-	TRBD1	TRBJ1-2	CASSFYLTGTTYGYTF	TGTGCCAGCAGTTTTTATTTGACAGGGACGACTTATGGCTACACCTTC
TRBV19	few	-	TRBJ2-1	CASSMPSTSSYNEQFF	TGTGCCAGTAGTATGCCCTCGACTAGCTCCTACAATGAGCAGTTCTTC
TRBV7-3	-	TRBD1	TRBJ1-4	CASTIRDRGNEKLFF	TGTGCCAGTACCATTCGGGACAGGGGAAATGAAAAACTGTTTTTT
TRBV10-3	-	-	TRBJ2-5	CAIGEGAGSETQYF	TGTGCCATCGGTGAGGGCGCGGGTTCAGAGACCCAGTACTTC
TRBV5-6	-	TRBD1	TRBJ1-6	CASSLGTGKSPLHF	TGTGCCAGCAGCTTGGGGACAGGGAAGTCACCCCTCCACTTT
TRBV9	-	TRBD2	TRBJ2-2	CASSGTSGGWTGELFF	TGTGCCAGCAGCGGTACTAGCGGGGGGTGGACCGGGGAGCTGTTTTTT